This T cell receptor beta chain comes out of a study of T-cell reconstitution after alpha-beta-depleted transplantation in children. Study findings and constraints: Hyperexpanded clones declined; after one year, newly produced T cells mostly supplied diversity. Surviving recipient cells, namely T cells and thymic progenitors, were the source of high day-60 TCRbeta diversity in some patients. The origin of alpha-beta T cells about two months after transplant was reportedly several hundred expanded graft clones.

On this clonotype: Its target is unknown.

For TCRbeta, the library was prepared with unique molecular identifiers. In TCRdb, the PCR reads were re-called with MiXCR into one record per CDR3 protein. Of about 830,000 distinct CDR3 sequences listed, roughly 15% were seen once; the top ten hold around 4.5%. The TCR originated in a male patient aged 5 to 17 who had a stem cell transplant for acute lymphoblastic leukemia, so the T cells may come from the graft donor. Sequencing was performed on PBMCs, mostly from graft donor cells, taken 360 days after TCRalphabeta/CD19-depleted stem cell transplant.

CDR3 coding DNA: TGTGCCAGCAGTGCGAGGACTAGAAGGGGAAAAGAGACCCAGTACTTC. Translation: CASSARTRRGKETQYF. The gene calls are TRBV28 and TRBJ2-5; 7 bases agree with TRBD2. Germline assignment: CDR1 MDHEN and CDR2 SYDVKM. Trimming took 5 bases from V and 3 from J; bases not matched to a gene: 12. The CDR3 loop spans 16 amino acids.